The clone carrying this TCR beta chain was seen more than once but under ten times. Its antigen remains unidentified. The nonmyeloablative bone marrow transplants came from related graft donors, with transient mixed chimerism. Produced via immunoSEQ multiplex PCR; TCRdb's table is partial and in-frame only. The table includes approximately 60,000 clones, more than 75% detected once. Looked up from germline, CDR1 is LNHDA and CDR2 is SQIVND (reference sequence). The V and J ends lost 8 bases and 4 bases, in that order; junction bases with no gene match: 12. CDR3 size: 18 residues. This sample was taken from a study of Tregs in tolerant kidney transplant recipients. Study conclusions and caveats: In tolerant patients, donor-specific Tregs outgrew total Tregs, suggesting antigen-driven expansion. The small number of patients limits these findings pending further validation.

The sequencing here drew on CD4+ T cells from blood (PBMCs), taken 6 months after the transplant. The chain employs TRBV19 and TRBJ2-6, with 12 bases that match TRBD1. This receptor was taken from a human patient who received a combined kidney and bone marrow transplant. The graft donor may be the source of some T cells. The CDR3 here is CASGPPGQGASGANVLTF. The CDR3 DNA reads as TGTGCCAGTGGACCGCCGGGACAGGGGGCTTCAGGGGCCAACGTCCTGACTTTC.